A selection of T cell receptor beta chains follows, all from one sample in a study of blood T cells in healthy people across ages. TCRdb re-called the 5' RACE reads with MiXCR, one entry per CDR3 protein. This sample has some 730,000 distinct CDR3 sequences, with 22% found just once. The sample consisted of blood. These receptors were obtained from a man between 65 and 85 years old in good health. Both conserved end residues are part of each CDR3. Fields, in order: CDR3 protein, CDR3 DNA, clone size, V gene, J gene, D gene. A D gene is named only where the DNA matches it firmly. Size values are once, few and many counts, or a class for expanded clones, and some rows have none.

CDR3aa: CASSLMGSGYEQYF
CDR3nt: TGTGCCAGCAGCTTAATGGGGTCGGGCTACGAGCAGTACTTC
abundance: medium-sized
v_gene: TRBV7-8
j_gene: TRBJ2-7
d_gene: NA

CDR3aa: CASSYSGGLPSYEQYF
CDR3nt: TGTGCCAGCAGTTACTCGGGGGGACTACCGAGCTACGAGCAGTACTTC
abundance: few
v_gene: TRBV6-6
j_gene: TRBJ2-7
d_gene: TRBD2

CDR3aa: CASSYGQLQETQYF
CDR3nt: TGTGCCAGCAGTTACGGGCAACTCCAAGAGACCCAGTACTTC
abundance: NA
v_gene: TRBV6-2/TRBV6-3
j_gene: TRBJ2-5
d_gene: NA

CDR3aa: CASSFIAGEYNEQFF
CDR3nt: TGTGCCAGCAGTTTTATAGCGGGGGAGTACAATGAGCAGTTCTTC
abundance: NA
v_gene: TRBV28
j_gene: TRBJ2-1
d_gene: TRBD2

CDR3aa: CASSWAGGITDTQYF
CDR3nt: TGTGCCAGTAGTTGGGCGGGAGGGATCACAGATACGCAGTATTTT
abundance: NA
v_gene: TRBV19
j_gene: TRBJ2-3
d_gene: TRBD2

CDR3aa: CSASGIAGTEAFF
CDR3nt: TGCAGTGCTAGTGGAATCGCGGGAACTGAAGCTTTCTTT
abundance: NA
v_gene: TRBV20-1
j_gene: TRBJ1-1
d_gene: NA

CDR3aa: CSVEDQEQEPNIQYF
CDR3nt: TGCAGCGTTGAAGATCAAGAACAGGAGCCAAACATTCAGTACTTC
abundance: NA
v_gene: TRBV29-1
j_gene: TRBJ2-4
d_gene: NA

CDR3aa: CASSLRWTSLAQVPDTQYF
CDR3nt: TGCGCCAGCAGCTTGCGCTGGACTTCCCTAGCACAAGTCCCAGATACGCAGTATTTT
abundance: NA
v_gene: TRBV5-1
j_gene: TRBJ2-3
d_gene: NA

CDR3aa: CASTRLAEGDTQYF
CDR3nt: TGTGCCAGCACGCGACTAGCGGAGGGAGATACGCAGTATTTT
abundance: few
v_gene: TRBV11-3
j_gene: TRBJ2-3
d_gene: TRBD2

CDR3aa: CSVSGLAGVGNEQFF
CDR3nt: TGCAGCGTTTCGGGACTAGCGGGAGTGGGCAATGAGCAGTTCTTC
abundance: NA
v_gene: TRBV29-1
j_gene: TRBJ2-1
d_gene: TRBD2

CDR3aa: CATTGQLSYEQYF
CDR3nt: TGTGCCACCACGGGACAGCTCTCCTACGAGCAGTACTTC
abundance: many
v_gene: TRBV6-1
j_gene: TRBJ2-7
d_gene: TRBD1

CDR3aa: CSAIKSGGTGEQYF
CDR3nt: TGCAGTGCTATTAAGAGCGGGGGGACGGGCGAGCAGTACTTC
abundance: NA
v_gene: TRBV20-1
j_gene: TRBJ2-7
d_gene: TRBD2

CDR3aa: CSGSSGGYPYEQYF
CDR3nt: TGCAGTGGGTCTAGCGGGGGGTACCCCTACGAGCAGTACTTC
abundance: NA
v_gene: TRBV20-1
j_gene: TRBJ2-7
d_gene: TRBD2

CDR3aa: CASRPEDRPYEQYF
CDR3nt: TGTGCCAGCAGACCTGAGGACAGGCCTTACGAGCAGTACTTC
abundance: few
v_gene: TRBV6-2/TRBV6-3
j_gene: TRBJ2-7
d_gene: TRBD1

CDR3aa: CASSSRGGSSPLHF
CDR3nt: TGTGCCAGCAGCTCTAGGGGGGGTAGTTCACCCCTCCACTTT
abundance: NA
v_gene: TRBV12-3/TRBV12-4
j_gene: TRBJ1-6
d_gene: NA

CDR3aa: CASALASGVTRTYEQYF
CDR3nt: TGTGCCTCAGCTTTGGCTAGCGGGGTGACTCGGACCTACGAGCAGTACTTC
abundance: NA
v_gene: TRBV7-6
j_gene: TRBJ2-7
d_gene: TRBD2

CDR3aa: CASSSPWRSYGYTF
CDR3nt: TGTGCCAGCAGTTCCCCGTGGAGAAGCTATGGCTACACCTTC
abundance: NA
v_gene: TRBV6-5
j_gene: TRBJ1-2
d_gene: NA

CDR3aa: CASSRDLFDEQYF
CDR3nt: TGCGCCAGCAGCCGGGACTTGTTCGACGAGCAGTACTTC
abundance: many
v_gene: TRBV5-1
j_gene: TRBJ2-7
d_gene: NA

CDR3aa: CASSPTRTVNTGAFF
CDR3nt: TGTGCCAGCTCACCAACGAGGACCGTGAACACTGGAGCTTTCTTT
abundance: few
v_gene: TRBV18
j_gene: TRBJ1-1
d_gene: NA

CDR3aa: CSARDQQIYPYNEQFF
CDR3nt: TGCAGTGCTAGAGATCAGCAGATCTACCCTTACAATGAGCAGTTCTTC
abundance: few
v_gene: TRBV20-1
j_gene: TRBJ2-1
d_gene: NA

CDR3aa: CASSSPGTPQYF
CDR3nt: TGTGCCAGCAGCTCCCCCGGGACTCCCCAGTACTTC
abundance: NA
v_gene: TRBV7-3
j_gene: TRBJ2-5
d_gene: NA

CDR3aa: CASSFSLAGDTQYF
CDR3nt: TGTGCCAGCAGTTTTTCCCTAGCTGGAGATACGCAGTATTTT
abundance: NA
v_gene: TRBV27
j_gene: TRBJ2-3
d_gene: NA

CDR3aa: CAGSQDKGASAKETQYF
CDR3nt: TGTGCCGGCAGCCAAGATAAGGGGGCGAGCGCCAAAGAGACCCAGTACTTC
abundance: few
v_gene: TRBV4-2
j_gene: TRBJ2-5
d_gene: TRBD1

CDR3aa: CSVARLAGGGGETQYF
CDR3nt: TGCAGCGTTGCTCGACTAGCGGGAGGTGGGGGAGAGACCCAGTACTTC
abundance: NA
v_gene: TRBV29-1
j_gene: TRBJ2-5
d_gene: TRBD2

CDR3aa: CATEGNSYNEQFF
CDR3nt: TGTGCCACGGAGGGCAACTCCTACAATGAGCAGTTCTTC
abundance: few
v_gene: TRBV6-6
j_gene: TRBJ2-1
d_gene: NA

CDR3aa: CASNVGPNTGELFF
CDR3nt: TGTGCCAGCAACGTGGGCCCGAACACCGGGGAGCTGTTTTTT
abundance: NA
v_gene: TRBV9
j_gene: TRBJ2-2
d_gene: NA

CDR3aa: CASRLGAATDTQYF
CDR3nt: TGTGCCAGCAGACTCGGGGCGGCCACAGATACGCAGTATTTT
abundance: few
v_gene: TRBV7-2
j_gene: TRBJ2-3
d_gene: NA

CDR3aa: CASKGPGYEKLFF
CDR3nt: TGTGCCAGCAAAGGACCCGGCTACGAAAAACTGTTTTTT
abundance: NA
v_gene: TRBV5-6
j_gene: TRBJ1-4
d_gene: NA

CDR3aa: CSASTGTSGGYLHTDTQYF
CDR3nt: TGCAGTGCTTCAACCGGGACTAGCGGGGGCTACCTTCACACAGATACGCAGTATTTT
abundance: NA
v_gene: TRBV20-1
j_gene: TRBJ2-3
d_gene: TRBD2

CDR3aa: CASSLSMRVNEKLFF
CDR3nt: TGTGCCAGCAGTTTATCTATGCGGGTTAATGAAAAACTGTTTTTT
abundance: NA
v_gene: TRBV27
j_gene: TRBJ1-4
d_gene: NA

CDR3aa: CSVGAAIQETQYF
CDR3nt: TGCAGCGTTGGGGCAGCGATTCAAGAGACCCAGTACTTC
abundance: NA
v_gene: TRBV29-1
j_gene: TRBJ2-5
d_gene: NA

CDR3aa: CASSNGRPLAKNIQYF
CDR3nt: TGTGCCAGCAGCAACGGGCGGCCTCTAGCCAAAAACATTCAGTACTTC
abundance: few
v_gene: TRBV11-2
j_gene: TRBJ2-4
d_gene: NA

CDR3aa: CASSRRDRAKNIQYF
CDR3nt: TGTGCCAGCAGCCGACGGGACAGGGCTAAAAACATTCAGTACTTC
abundance: few
v_gene: TRBV6-5
j_gene: TRBJ2-4
d_gene: TRBD1

CDR3aa: CASSYDGGNYGYTF
CDR3nt: TGTGCCAGCAGTTACGATGGAGGCAACTATGGCTACACCTTC
abundance: few
v_gene: TRBV6-6
j_gene: TRBJ1-2
d_gene: NA

CDR3aa: CASSQDPGSEQYF
CDR3nt: TGCGCCAGCAGCCAAGATCCAGGATCCGAGCAGTACTTC
abundance: NA
v_gene: TRBV4-1
j_gene: TRBJ2-7
d_gene: NA

CDR3aa: CASSQFREPGNTIYF
CDR3nt: TGTGCCAGCAGCCAATTTAGGGAGCCCGGAAACACCATATATTTT
abundance: NA
v_gene: TRBV3-1
j_gene: TRBJ1-3
d_gene: NA

CDR3aa: CASSLVSGRSYNEQFF
CDR3nt: TGTGCCAGCAGCTTAGTGAGCGGGAGGTCCTACAATGAGCAGTTCTTC
abundance: NA
v_gene: TRBV11-2
j_gene: TRBJ2-1
d_gene: TRBD2

CDR3aa: CASSLKESGRETQYF
CDR3nt: TGCGCCAGCAGCTTGAAGGAATCCGGGCGAGAGACCCAGTACTTC
abundance: NA
v_gene: TRBV5-1
j_gene: TRBJ2-5
d_gene: NA

CDR3aa: CASSLNRVPFF
CDR3nt: TGTGCCAGCAGTTTAAACAGGGTCCCGTTCTTC
abundance: NA
v_gene: TRBV28
j_gene: TRBJ2-1
d_gene: NA

CDR3aa: CASSSQGQPQETQYF
CDR3nt: TGCGCCAGCAGCTCGCAGGGACAGCCTCAAGAGACCCAGTACTTC
abundance: NA
v_gene: TRBV5-1
j_gene: TRBJ2-5
d_gene: TRBD1

CDR3aa: CASSVDGLAGRTDTQYF
CDR3nt: TGTGCCAGCAGCGTGGACGGACTAGCGGGGCGCACAGATACGCAGTATTTT
abundance: few
v_gene: TRBV9
j_gene: TRBJ2-3
d_gene: TRBD2

CDR3aa: CASSVELSSYNEQFF
CDR3nt: TGTGCCAGCAGCGTAGAGCTGAGCTCCTACAATGAGCAGTTCTTC
abundance: many
v_gene: TRBV9
j_gene: TRBJ2-1
d_gene: NA